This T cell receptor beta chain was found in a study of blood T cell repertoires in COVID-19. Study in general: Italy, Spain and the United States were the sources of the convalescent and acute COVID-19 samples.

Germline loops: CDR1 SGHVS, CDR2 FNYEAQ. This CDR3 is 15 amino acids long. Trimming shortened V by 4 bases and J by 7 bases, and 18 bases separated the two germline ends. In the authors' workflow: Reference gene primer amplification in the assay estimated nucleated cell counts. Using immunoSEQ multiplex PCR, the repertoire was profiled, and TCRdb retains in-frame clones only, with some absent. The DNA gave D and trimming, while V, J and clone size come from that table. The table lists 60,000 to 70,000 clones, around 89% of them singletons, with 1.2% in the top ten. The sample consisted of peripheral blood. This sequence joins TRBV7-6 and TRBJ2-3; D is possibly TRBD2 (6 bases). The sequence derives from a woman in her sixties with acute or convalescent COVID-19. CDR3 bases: TGTGCCAGCAGCTCCAACCCCTCGGCGGGGAATACGCAGTATTTT. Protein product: CASSSNPSAGNTQYF.